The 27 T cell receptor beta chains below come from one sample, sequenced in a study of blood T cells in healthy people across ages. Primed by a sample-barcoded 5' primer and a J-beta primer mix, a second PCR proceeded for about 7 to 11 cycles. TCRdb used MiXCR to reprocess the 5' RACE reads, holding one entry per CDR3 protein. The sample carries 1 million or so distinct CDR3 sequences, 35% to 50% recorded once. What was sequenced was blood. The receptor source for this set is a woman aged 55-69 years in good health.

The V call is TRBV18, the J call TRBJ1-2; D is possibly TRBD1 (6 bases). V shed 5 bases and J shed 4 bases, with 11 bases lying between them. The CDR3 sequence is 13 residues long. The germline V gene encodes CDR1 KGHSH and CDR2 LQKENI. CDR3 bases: TGTGCCAGCTCATACAGGGATAGCTATGGCTACACCTTC. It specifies CASSYRDSYGYTF.

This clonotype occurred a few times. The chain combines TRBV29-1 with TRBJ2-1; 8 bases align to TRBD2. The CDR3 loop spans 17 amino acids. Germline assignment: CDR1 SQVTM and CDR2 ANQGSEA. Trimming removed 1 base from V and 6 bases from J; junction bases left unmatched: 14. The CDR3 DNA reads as TGCAGCGTTGAAGGGGAGGCTAGCGGGCGTACTACCAATGAGCAGTTCTTC. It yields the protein CSVEGEASGRTTNEQFF.

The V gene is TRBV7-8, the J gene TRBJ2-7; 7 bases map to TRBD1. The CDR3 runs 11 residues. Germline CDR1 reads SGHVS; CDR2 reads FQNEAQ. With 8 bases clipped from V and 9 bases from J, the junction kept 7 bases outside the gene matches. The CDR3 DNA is TGTGCCAGCCAGACAGGGAACGGGCAGTACTTC. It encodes CASQTGNGQYF.

CDR3 sequence (DNA): TGCGCCAGCAGCCATGATAGGGCGGGATCTAGCACAGATACGCAGTATTTT. Amino acid sequence: CASSHDRAGSSTDTQYF. The chain combines TRBV4-1 with TRBJ2-3; D might be TRBD2 (6 bases). Germline CDR1 and CDR2: MGHRA and YSYEKL. There are 17 residues in the CDR3. Trimming removed 3 bases from V and 0 bases from J, with 16 bases in between.

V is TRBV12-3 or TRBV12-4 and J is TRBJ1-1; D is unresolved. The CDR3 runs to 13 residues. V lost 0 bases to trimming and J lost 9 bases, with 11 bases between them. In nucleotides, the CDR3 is TGTGCCAGCAGTTTAGCTGGCGGACGGAAAGCTTTCTTT. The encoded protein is CASSLAGGRKAFF.

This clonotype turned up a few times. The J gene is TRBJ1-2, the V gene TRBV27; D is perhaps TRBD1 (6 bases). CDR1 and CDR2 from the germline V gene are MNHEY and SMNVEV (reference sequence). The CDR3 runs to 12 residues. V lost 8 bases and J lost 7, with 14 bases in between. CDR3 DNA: TGTGCCAGCGCCACAGGGTTGGGTGGCTACACCTTC. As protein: CASATGLGGYTF.

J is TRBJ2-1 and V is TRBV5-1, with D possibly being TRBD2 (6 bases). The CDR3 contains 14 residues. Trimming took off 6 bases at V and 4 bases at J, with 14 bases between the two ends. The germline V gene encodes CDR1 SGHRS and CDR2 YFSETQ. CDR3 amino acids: CASNSGEPYNEQFF. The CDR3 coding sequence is TGCGCCAGCAACTCGGGGGAGCCTTACAATGAGCAGTTCTTC.

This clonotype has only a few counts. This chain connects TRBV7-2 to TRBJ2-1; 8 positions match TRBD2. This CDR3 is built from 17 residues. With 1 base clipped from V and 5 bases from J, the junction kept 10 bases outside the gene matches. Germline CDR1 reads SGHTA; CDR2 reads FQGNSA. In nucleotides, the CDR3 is TGTGCCAGCAGCTTAGATCGGTCGGGACTAGTCAACAATGAGCAGTTCTTC. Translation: CASSLDRSGLVNNEQFF.

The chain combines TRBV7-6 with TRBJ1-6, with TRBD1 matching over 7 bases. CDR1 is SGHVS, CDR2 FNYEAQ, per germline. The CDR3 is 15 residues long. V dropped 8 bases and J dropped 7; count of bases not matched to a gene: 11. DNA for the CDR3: TGTGCCAGCCGACAGGGCCCCATCCAAAATTCACCCCTCCACTTT. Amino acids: CASRQGPIQNSPLHF.

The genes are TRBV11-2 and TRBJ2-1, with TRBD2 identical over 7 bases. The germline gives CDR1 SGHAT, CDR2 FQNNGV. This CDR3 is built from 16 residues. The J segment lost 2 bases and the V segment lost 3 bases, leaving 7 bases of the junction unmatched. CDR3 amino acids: CASSFGAGVAYNEQFF. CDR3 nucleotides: TGTGCCAGCAGCTTCGGTGCGGGAGTGGCCTACAATGAGCAGTTCTTC.

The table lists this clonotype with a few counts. The CDR3 nucleotides are TGTGCCAGCAGCGTTGGGGTAGCGGGAGTGGAGACCCAGTACTTC. This sequence encodes CASSVGVAGVETQYF. The chain couples TRBV7-7 to TRBJ2-5, with TRBD2 matching 9 bases. The CDR3 is made up of 15 amino acids. V gave up 5 bases and J gave up 5 bases; unmatched junction bases: 9. Germline-derived CDR1 and CDR2 are SSHAT and FNYEAQ (reference sequence). The full variable domain, in which reference TRBV7-7 and TRBJ2-5 provide the parts outside the CDR3, is GAGVSQSPRYKVTKRGQDVTLRCDPISSHATLYWYQQALGQGPEFLTYFNYEAQPDKSGLPSDRFSAERPEGSISTLTIQRTEQRDSAMYRCASSVGVAGVETQYFGPGTRLLVL.

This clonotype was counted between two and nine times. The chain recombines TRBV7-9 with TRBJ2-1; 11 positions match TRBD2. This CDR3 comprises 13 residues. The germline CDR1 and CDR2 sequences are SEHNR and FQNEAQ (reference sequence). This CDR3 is CAAITSGSDEQFF. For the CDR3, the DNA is TGTGCAGCAATAACTAGCGGGAGCGATGAGCAGTTCTTC. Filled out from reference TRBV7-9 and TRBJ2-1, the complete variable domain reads DTGVSQNPRHKITKRGQNVTFRCDPISEHNRLYWYRQTLGQGPEFLTYFQNEAQLEKSRLLSDRFSAERPKGSFSTLEIQRTEQGDSAMYLCAAITSGSDEQFFGPGTRLTVL.

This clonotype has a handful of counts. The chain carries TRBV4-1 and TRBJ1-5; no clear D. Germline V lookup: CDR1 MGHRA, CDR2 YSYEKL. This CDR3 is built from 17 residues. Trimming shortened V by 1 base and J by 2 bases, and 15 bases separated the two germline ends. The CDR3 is CASSQVGKGKGNQPQHF. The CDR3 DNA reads TGCGCCAGCAGCCAAGTAGGAAAGGGAAAGGGCAATCAGCCCCAGCATTTT.

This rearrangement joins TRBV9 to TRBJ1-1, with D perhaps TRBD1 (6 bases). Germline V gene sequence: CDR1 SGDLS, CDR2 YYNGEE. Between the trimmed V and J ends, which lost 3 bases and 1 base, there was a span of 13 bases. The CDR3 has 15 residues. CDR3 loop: CASSGGQSTNTEAFF. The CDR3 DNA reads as TGTGCCAGCAGCGGAGGACAGTCAACGAACACTGAAGCTTTCTTT.

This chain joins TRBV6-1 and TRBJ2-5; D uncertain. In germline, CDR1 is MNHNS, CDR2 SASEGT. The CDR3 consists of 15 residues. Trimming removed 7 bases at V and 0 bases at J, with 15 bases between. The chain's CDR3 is CASIETPLYQETQYF. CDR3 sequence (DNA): TGTGCCAGCATTGAGACACCGCTGTACCAAGAGACCCAGTACTTC.

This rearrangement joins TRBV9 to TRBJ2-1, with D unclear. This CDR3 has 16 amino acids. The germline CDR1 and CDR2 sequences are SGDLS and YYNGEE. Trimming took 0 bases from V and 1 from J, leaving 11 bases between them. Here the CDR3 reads CASSVGTALSYNEQFF. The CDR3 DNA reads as TGTGCCAGCAGCGTAGGGACGGCACTGTCCTACAATGAGCAGTTCTTC.

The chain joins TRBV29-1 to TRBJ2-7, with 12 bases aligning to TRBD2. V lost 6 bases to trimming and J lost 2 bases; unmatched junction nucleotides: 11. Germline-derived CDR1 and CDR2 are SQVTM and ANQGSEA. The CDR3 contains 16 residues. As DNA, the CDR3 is TGCAGCGTCTCTGGGACTAGCGGGCTAGGTCCCTACGAGCAGTACTTC. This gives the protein CSVSGTSGLGPYEQYF.

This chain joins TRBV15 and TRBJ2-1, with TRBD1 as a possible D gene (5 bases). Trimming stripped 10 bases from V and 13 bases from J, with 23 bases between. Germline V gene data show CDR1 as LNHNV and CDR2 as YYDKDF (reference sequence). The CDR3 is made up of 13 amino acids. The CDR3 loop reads CAIRQGPLETQFF. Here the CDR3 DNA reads TGTGCCATCAGGCAGGGCCCCTTGGAGACCCAGTTCTTC.

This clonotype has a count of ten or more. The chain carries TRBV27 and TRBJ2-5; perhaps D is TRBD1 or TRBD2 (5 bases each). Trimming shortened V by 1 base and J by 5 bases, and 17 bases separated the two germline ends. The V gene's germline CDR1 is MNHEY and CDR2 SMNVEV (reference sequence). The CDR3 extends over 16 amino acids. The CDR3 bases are TGTGCCAGCAGTTTATTCGGGGCCCAACGGGGCGAGACCCAGTACTTC. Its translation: CASSLFGAQRGETQYF.

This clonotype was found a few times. CDR3 nucleotides: TGTGCCAGCATTCCGAGGCAAGGGTTGGATACGCAGTATTTT. Translated: CASIPRQGLDTQYF. This rearrangement joins TRBV2 to TRBJ2-3; unclear D gene. The CDR3 contains 14 residues. CDR1 SNHLY and CDR2 FYNNEI come from the germline V gene. V was cut by 7 bases and J by 6 bases, with 17 bases left in between.

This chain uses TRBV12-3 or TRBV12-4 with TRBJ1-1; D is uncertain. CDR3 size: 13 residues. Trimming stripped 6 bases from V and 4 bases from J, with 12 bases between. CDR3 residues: CASSRDRGTEAFF. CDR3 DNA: TGTGCCAGCAGCCGGGATCGAGGCACTGAAGCTTTCTTT.

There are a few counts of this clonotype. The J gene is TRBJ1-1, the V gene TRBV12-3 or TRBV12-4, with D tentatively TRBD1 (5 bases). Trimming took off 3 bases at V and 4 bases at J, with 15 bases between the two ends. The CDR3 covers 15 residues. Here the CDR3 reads CASSFHGPGGTEAFF. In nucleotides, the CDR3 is TGTGCCAGCAGTTTTCATGGCCCCGGGGGCACTGAAGCTTTCTTT.

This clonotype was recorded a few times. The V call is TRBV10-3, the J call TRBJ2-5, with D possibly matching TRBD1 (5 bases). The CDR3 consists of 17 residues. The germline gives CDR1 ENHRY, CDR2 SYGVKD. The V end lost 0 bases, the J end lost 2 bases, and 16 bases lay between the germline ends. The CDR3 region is CAISESAGPFFQETQYF. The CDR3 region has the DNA TGTGCCATCAGTGAGTCGGCAGGGCCTTTCTTTCAAGAGACCCAGTACTTC.

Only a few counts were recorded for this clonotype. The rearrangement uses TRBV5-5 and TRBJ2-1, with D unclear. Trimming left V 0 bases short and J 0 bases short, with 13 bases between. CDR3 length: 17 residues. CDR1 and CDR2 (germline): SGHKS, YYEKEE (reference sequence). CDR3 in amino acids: CASSLVSRINSYNEQFF. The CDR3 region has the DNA TGTGCCAGCAGCTTGGTCTCGAGGATAAACTCCTACAATGAGCAGTTCTTC.

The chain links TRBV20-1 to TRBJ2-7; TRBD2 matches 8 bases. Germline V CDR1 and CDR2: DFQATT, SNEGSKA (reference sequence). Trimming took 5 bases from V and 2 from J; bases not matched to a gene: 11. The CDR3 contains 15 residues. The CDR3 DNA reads TGCAGTGCTCGAGGGGCGGGAGGCCTAACCTACGAGCAGTACTTC. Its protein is CSARGAGGLTYEQYF.

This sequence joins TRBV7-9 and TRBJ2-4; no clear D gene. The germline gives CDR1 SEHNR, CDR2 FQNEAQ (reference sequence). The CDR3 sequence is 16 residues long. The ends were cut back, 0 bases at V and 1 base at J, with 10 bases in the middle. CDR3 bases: TGTGCCAGCAGCTTAGCCGTACCGAGTGCCAAAAACATTCAGTACTTC. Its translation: CASSLAVPSAKNIQYF. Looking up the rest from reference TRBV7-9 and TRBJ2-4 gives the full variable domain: DTGVSQNPRHKITKRGQNVTFRCDPISEHNRLYWYRQTLGQGPEFLTYFQNEAQLEKSRLLSDRFSAERPKGSFSTLEIQRTEQGDSAMYLCASSLAVPSAKNIQYFGAGTRLSVL.

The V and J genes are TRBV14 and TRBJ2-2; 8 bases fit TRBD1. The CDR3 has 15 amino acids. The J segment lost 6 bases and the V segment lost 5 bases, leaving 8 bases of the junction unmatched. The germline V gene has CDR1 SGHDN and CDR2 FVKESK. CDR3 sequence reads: CASSIRQGRSGELFF. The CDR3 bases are TGTGCCAGCAGCATCCGACAGGGGAGATCCGGGGAGCTGTTTTTT.